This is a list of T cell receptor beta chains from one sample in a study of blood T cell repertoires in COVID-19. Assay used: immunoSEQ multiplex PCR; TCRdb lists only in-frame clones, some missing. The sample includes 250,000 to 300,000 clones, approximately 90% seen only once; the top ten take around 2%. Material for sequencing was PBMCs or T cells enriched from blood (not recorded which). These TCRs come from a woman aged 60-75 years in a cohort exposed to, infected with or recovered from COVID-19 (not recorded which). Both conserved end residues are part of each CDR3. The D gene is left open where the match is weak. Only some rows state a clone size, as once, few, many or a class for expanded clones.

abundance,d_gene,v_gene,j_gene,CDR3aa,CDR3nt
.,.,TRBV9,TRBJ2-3,CASSVGAGTTDTQYF,TGTGCCAGCAGCGTAGGGGCGGGGACCACAGATACGCAGTATTTT
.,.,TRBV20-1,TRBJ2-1,CSAGDYNEQFF,TGCAGTGCAGGGGACTACAATGAGCAGTTCTTC
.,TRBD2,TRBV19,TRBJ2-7,CASSPTPSGRAREQYF,TGTGCCAGTAGTCCAACGCCTAGCGGGAGGGCCCGGGAGCAGTACTTC
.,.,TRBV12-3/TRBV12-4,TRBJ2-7,CASRPQGGEQYF,TGTGCCAGCAGACCGCAGGGGGGCGAGCAGTACTTC
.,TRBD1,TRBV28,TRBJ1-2,CASSSLPTGVGYTF,TGTGCCAGCAGTTCCTTACCGACAGGGGTTGGCTACACCTTC
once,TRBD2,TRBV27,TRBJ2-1,CASSLGTSATYNEQFF,TGTGCCAGCAGTTTGGGGACTAGCGCCACCTACAATGAGCAGTTCTTC
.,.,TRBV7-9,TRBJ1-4,CASSLAGATNEKLFF,TGTGCCAGCAGCTTAGCTGGAGCAACTAATGAAAAACTGTTTTTT
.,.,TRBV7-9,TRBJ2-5,CASSPPGETQYF,TGTGCCAGCAGCCCGCCCGGTGAGACCCAGTACTTC
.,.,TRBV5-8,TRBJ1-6,CASSLRASPLHF,TGTGCCAGCAGCTTGCGAGCTTCACCCCTCCACTTT
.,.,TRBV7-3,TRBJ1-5,CASSPKPTRSNQPQHF,TGTGCCAGCAGCCCAAAGCCCACCAGGAGCAATCAGCCCCAGCATTTT